This passage covers 17 T cell receptor beta chains from one sample sequenced in a study of glioma-infiltrating T cells. The iRepertoire nested amplicon-rescue multiplex PCR amplified TCR alpha and beta CDR3s from RNA. TCRdb redid the calling of the multiplex PCR reads with MiXCR, one entry per CDR3 protein. This sample carries around 130,000 distinct CDR3 sequences, about 22% of them seen once, and the ten largest clones take around 28%. Sequenced input: glioma tissue, nonneoplastic brain tissue, or PBMCs (not recorded which). The receptors stem from a human donor with low-grade glioma or glioblastoma, undergoing nonglioma brain surgery, or in good health (not recorded which).

The chain carries TRBV13 and TRBJ2-5, with 7 bases aligning to TRBD1. The CDR3 loop spans 15 amino acids. After removal of 3 bases from V and 7 bases from J, the junction contained 11 bases not matched to a gene. Germline V CDR1 and CDR2: PRHDT, FYEKMQ (reference sequence). The CDR3 DNA sequence: TGTGCCAGCAGCTTCACCGCAGGGGCAGGGGGGACCCAGTACTTC. This codes for CASSFTAGAGGTQYF. Full variable domain (remainder filled in from reference TRBV13 and TRBJ2-5): AAGVIQSPRHLIKEKRETATLKCYPIPRHDTVYWYQQGPGQDPQFLISFYEKMQSDKGSIPDRFSAQQFSDYHSELNMSSLELGDSALYFCASSFTAGAGGTQYFGPGTRLLVL.

The chain has TRBV18 and TRBJ2-5, with 9 bases lining up with TRBD1. This CDR3 spans 14 amino acids. The germline CDR1 and CDR2 sequences are KGHSH and LQKENI. The ends lost 2 bases at V and 2 bases at J; junction bases unmatched: 0. CDR3 loop: CASSPGQGQETQYF. The CDR3 DNA reads as TGTGCCAGCTCACCAGGACAGGGGCAAGAGACCCAGTACTTC.

V and J are TRBV30 and TRBJ2-5; 13 bases align to TRBD2. In germline, CDR1 is GTSNPN, CDR2 SVGIG (reference sequence). The CDR3 consists of 15 residues. Unmatched junction bases numbered 3, after V lost 3 bases and J lost 2 bases. CDR3 nucleotides: TGTGCCTGGAGGCGGACTAGCGGGGGACAAGAGACCCAGTACTTC. Protein product: CAWRRTSGGQETQYF.

The rearrangement links TRBV6-1 to TRBJ1-1; D is undetermined. V was cut by 6 bases and J by 1 base, with 12 bases left in between. CDR1 MNHNS and CDR2 SASEGT come from the germline V gene. The CDR3 runs 14 residues. CDR3 nucleotides: TGTGCCAGCAGGCAAACGTCCGCGAACACTGAAGCTTTCTTT. This codes for CASRQTSANTEAFF.

This sequence joins TRBV2 and TRBJ2-1; 11 bases fit TRBD2. The CDR3 runs to 16 residues. Trimming at V came to 7 bases and at J to 5 bases, leaving 10 bases not matched to a gene. Germline V lookup: CDR1 SNHLY, CDR2 FYNNEI. In DNA form, the CDR3 reads TGTGCCAGCACGCTAAGGGGGACTAGCGGAGACAATGAGCAGTTCTTC. It codes for CASTLRGTSGDNEQFF. Complete variable domain (other parts from reference TRBV2 and TRBJ2-1): EPEVTQTPSHQVTQMGQEVILRCVPISNHLYFYWYRQILGQKVEFLVSFYNNEISEKSEIFDDQFSVERPDGSNFTLKIRSTKLEDSAMYFCASTLRGTSGDNEQFFGPGTRLTVL.

This clonotype was counted ten times or more. V is TRBV15 and J is TRBJ1-3, with D possibly TRBD1 on 5 matching bases. CDR3 length: 15 amino acids. V was pared by 0 bases and J by 0 bases, with 6 bases between. Looked up from germline, CDR1 is LNHNV and CDR2 is YYDKDF (reference sequence). CDR3 residues: CATSRDRVSGNTIYF. The CDR3 DNA follows: TGTGCCACCAGCAGAGACAGGGTCTCTGGAAACACCATATATTTT.

The table lists this clonotype with a few counts. The V gene is TRBV10-2, the J gene TRBJ2-1; 12 bases are a match to TRBD2. The trim removed 6 bases at V and 6 bases at J, leaving 3 bases unmatched. The CDR3 totals 14 residues. Germline loops: CDR1 WSHSY, CDR2 SAAADI. The DNA for the CDR3 is TGCGCCAGCAGAAGACTAGCGGGGGCCAATGAGCAGTTCTTC. Its translation: CASRRLAGANEQFF.

To note about this clonotype: A much larger clone lies a single base off, so this may be a read error. The J gene is TRBJ2-3, the V gene TRBV28, with D unclear. Germline-derived CDR1 and CDR2 are MDHEN and SYDVKM. The CDR3 is 12 residues long. CDR3 protein: CASSFYKDTKYF. DNA of the CDR3: TGTGCCAGCAGTTTTTATAAAGATACGAAGTATTTT.

This chain links TRBV2 with TRBJ2-4, with 8 nucleotides matching TRBD1. The V gene end was trimmed by 1 base and the J gene end by 3 bases; junction bases not matched to a gene: 5. The CDR3 spans 16 residues. In germline, CDR1 is SNHLY, CDR2 FYNNEI. CDR3 coding DNA: TGTGCCAGCAGTGAAGGGACAGGGATTGGCAAAAACATTCAGTACTTC. This encodes CASSEGTGIGKNIQYF.

This chain joins TRBV28 and TRBJ1-3, with D maybe TRBD1 (6 bases). Trimming shortened V by 2 bases and J by 1 base, and 12 bases separated the two germline ends. The CDR3 totals 16 residues. Per the germline V gene, CDR1 is MDHEN and CDR2 is SYDVKM. The CDR3 DNA follows: TGTGCCAGCAGTTTAGGACAGCTTTATTCTGGAAACACCATATATTTT. It translates to CASSLGQLYSGNTIYF.

The V and J genes are TRBV6-1 and TRBJ2-1, with TRBD2 matching over 10 bases. The J segment lost 6 bases and the V segment lost 6 bases, leaving 8 bases of the junction unmatched. This CDR3 has 15 amino acids. Germline-derived CDR1 and CDR2 are MNHNS and SASEGT. The CDR3 DNA follows: TGTGCCAGCAGCGACACTAGCGGGGTCGCCAATGAGCAGTTCTTC. Translation: CASSDTSGVANEQFF.

The table lists this clonotype with a few counts. The chain combines TRBV12-3 or TRBV12-4 with TRBJ2-1; D is unresolved. Trimming removed 6 bases at V and 7 bases at J, with 10 bases between. The CDR3 is 12 amino acids. CDR3 region: CASSLLENEQFF. CDR3 nucleotides: TGTGCCAGCAGCCTCCTAGAGAATGAGCAGTTCTTC.

This clonotype was recorded a few times. The V call is TRBV27, the J call TRBJ2-1; 13 bases match TRBD2. The J segment lost 5 bases and the V segment lost 5 bases, leaving 3 bases of the junction unmatched. Germline V gene lookup returns CDR1 MNHEY and CDR2 SMNVEV (reference sequence). CDR3 size: 15 residues. In nucleotides, the CDR3 is TGTGCCAGCAGTACGACTAGCGGGGGGAACAATGAGCAGTTCTTC. This translates into CASSTTSGGNNEQFF.

This clonotype has ten or more counts. This chain links TRBV20-1 with TRBJ2-1, with TRBD2 matching over 8 bases. Looked up from germline, CDR1 is DFQATT and CDR2 is SNEGSKA (reference sequence). Trimming removed 5 bases from V and 8 bases from J; junction bases left unmatched: 14. The length of the CDR3 is 15 residues. CDR3 DNA: TGCAGTGCTGGCCTTAACCCGGGGGGGCAGGATGAGCAGTTCTTC. Translated, it gives CSAGLNPGGQDEQFF.

The table lists this clonotype with many counts. The rearrangement joins TRBV20-1 to TRBJ2-1, with TRBD1 matching over 9 bases. The CDR3 spans 14 residues. CDR1 and CDR2 (germline): DFQATT, SNEGSKA (reference sequence). In nucleotides, the CDR3 is TGCAGCCCAATTCCGGGACAGGGAAACAATGAGCAGTTCTTC. Its protein is CSPIPGQGNNEQFF.

The sample holds a few counts of this clonotype. This chain links TRBV6-2 or TRBV6-3 with TRBJ1-5; D is ambiguous. The CDR3 loop spans 16 amino acids. Germline V gene data show CDR1 as MNHEY and CDR2 as SVGEGT. Trimming left V 2 bases short and J 3 bases short, with 14 bases between. The CDR3 DNA reads TGTGCCAGCAGTTACCTTTTTGGAGGCGCCAATCAGCCCCAGCATTTT. Translating it yields CASSYLFGGANQPQHF.

The rearrangement joins TRBV5-6 to TRBJ2-1; no reliable D call. The CDR3 covers 17 residues. Trimming took 4 bases from V and 0 from J, leaving 17 bases between them. Germline V gene data show CDR1 as SGHDT and CDR2 as YYEEEE. The chain's CDR3 is CASSRRLGSSSYNEQFF. CDR3 DNA sequence: TGTGCCAGCAGCCGTAGACTCGGCTCAAGCTCCTACAATGAGCAGTTCTTC.